Following are 18 T cell receptor beta chains from one sample sequenced in a study of human T cells and chemical hapten exposure. The time point is: healthy volunteer bleed at 2 weeks. Unfractionated whole blood served as the source for total RNA extraction. MiXCR, run by TCRdb on the RACE reads, gives a single entry per CDR3 protein. The sample includes roughly 120,000 distinct CDR3 sequences, approximately 9.5% seen only once; the top ten take 1.5% to 2%. The sample consisted of whole blood. These receptors were taken from a male donor in good health. Some clones in this sample may be carry-over from other donors' samples.

This clonotype occurred many times. V and J are TRBV27 and TRBJ2-5; 8 bases match TRBD2. The junction had 5 bases not matched to a gene; V was cut back by 5 bases and J by 3 bases. This CDR3 contains 14 residues. Germline V gene sequence: CDR1 MNHEY, CDR2 SMNVEV (reference sequence). The DNA for the CDR3 is TGTGCCAGCAGTCCCGCGGGGGGAAAAGAGACCCAGTACTTC. Residues: CASSPAGGKETQYF.

This clonotype has more than one count but fewer than ten. The CDR3 nucleotides are TGTGCCAGCAGCTTCATAGCGGACCAAAGCACAGATACGCAGTATTTT. Amino acid sequence: CASSFIADQSTDTQYF. The rearrangement joins TRBV7-9 to TRBJ2-3; possibly TRBD2 for D (6 bases). Trimming removed 3 bases from V and 0 bases from J, with 13 bases in between. Germline CDR1 SEHNR, CDR2 FQNEAQ (reference sequence). The CDR3 is made up of 16 amino acids. Full variable domain (rest looked up from reference TRBV7-9 and TRBJ2-3): DTGVSQNPRHKITKRGQNVTFRCDPISEHNRLYWYRQTLGQGPEFLTYFQNEAQLEKSRLLSDRFSAERPKGSFSTLEIQRTEQGDSAMYLCASSFIADQSTDTQYFGPGTRLTVL.

This clonotype was detected only a few times. The CDR3 nucleotides are TGTGCCAGCAGTCAACACAGGGGGTCACAGGACTCACCCCTCCACTTT. Protein sequence: CASSQHRGSQDSPLHF. The genes are TRBV27 and TRBJ1-6; the match to TRBD1 covers 8 bases. V was clipped by 5 bases and J by 10 bases; unmatched bases: 13. From germline, CDR1 is MNHEY and CDR2 SMNVEV (reference sequence). The CDR3 has 16 amino acids.

The chain has TRBV11-2 and TRBJ2-1, with D hard to call. This CDR3 region has 13 residues. Trimming took 0 bases from V and 7 from J, leaving 7 bases between them. Germline loops: CDR1 SGHAT, CDR2 FQNNGV. CDR3 DNA sequence: TGTGCCAGCAGCTTAGAATCAAGAAATGAGCAGTTCTTC. It codes for CASSLESRNEQFF.

This clonotype was observed many times. This chain joins TRBV5-1 and TRBJ2-5, with D perhaps assigned TRBD1 or TRBD2 (5 bases each). This CDR3 spans 12 amino acids. The germline gives CDR1 SGHRS, CDR2 YFSETQ. Trimming pared 4 bases from V and 3 bases from J, leaving 7 bases between. The CDR3 here is CASSRGEETQYF. The CDR3, as DNA: TGCGCCAGCAGCCGAGGGGAAGAGACCCAGTACTTC.

Only a few counts were recorded for this clonotype. The chain employs TRBV14 and TRBJ2-1, with 15 positions matching TRBD2. The CDR3 is made up of 19 amino acids. With 2 bases clipped from V and 7 bases from J, the junction kept 12 bases outside the gene matches. Germline CDR1 SGHDN, CDR2 FVKESK. This chain's CDR3 is CASSQIVGLAGGRSNEQFF. The CDR3 DNA follows: TGTGCCAGCAGCCAAATCGTTGGACTAGCGGGAGGGAGGTCAAATGAGCAGTTCTTC.

The chain combines TRBV27 with TRBJ2-2; 8 bases fit TRBD1. The V and J ends lost 5 bases and 7 bases, in that order; junction bases with no gene match: 9. Germline assignment: CDR1 MNHEY and CDR2 SMNVEV (reference sequence). The CDR3 is 15 amino acids. CDR3 DNA: TGTGCCAGCAGTGATTTCAGGGGGCTTAGCGGGGAGCTGTTTTTT. This sequence encodes CASSDFRGLSGELFF.

This clonotype has just a few counts. The chain recombines TRBV9 with TRBJ2-7; 7 bases are a match to TRBD1. The CDR3 length is 13 residues. The junction had 3 bases not matched to a gene; V was cut back by 0 bases and J by 6 bases. Germline CDR1 reads SGDLS; CDR2 reads YYNGEE. Written as DNA, the CDR3 is TGTGCCAGCAGCGTAGGGGACAGCGGCGAGCAGTACTTC. It is translated as CASSVGDSGEQYF.

This clonotype was seen a handful of times. The gene calls are TRBV18 and TRBJ2-6; possibly TRBD1 or TRBD2 for D (6 bases each). V lost 1 base and J lost 2, with 15 bases in between. Germline values: CDR1 KGHSH, CDR2 LQKENI. This CDR3 contains 18 residues. The CDR3 loop reads CASSPQRGGGTGANVLTF. CDR3 coding DNA: TGTGCCAGCTCACCACAGAGAGGGGGAGGAACTGGGGCCAACGTCCTGACTTTC. The full variable domain, its missing parts supplied by reference TRBV18 and TRBJ2-6, is NAGVMQNPRHLVRRRGQEARLRCSPMKGHSHVYWYRQLPEEGLKFMVYLQKENIIDESGMPKERFSAEFPKEGPSILRIQQVVRGDSAAYFCASSPQRGGGTGANVLTFGAGSRLTVL.

This clonotype was counted only a few times. This chain joins TRBV12-3 or TRBV12-4 and TRBJ2-7, with TRBD1 identical over 7 bases. The V gene end was trimmed by 6 bases and the J gene end by 5 bases; junction bases not matched to a gene: 13. The CDR3 consists of 15 residues. This CDR3 reads CASSSYKGATDEQYF. CDR3 coding DNA: TGTGCCAGCAGCAGTTATAAGGGGGCGACGGACGAGCAGTACTTC.

This clonotype was seen ten or more times. The chain joins TRBV6-6 to TRBJ1-1; D may be TRBD1 (5 bases). Germline V gene lookup returns CDR1 MNHNY and CDR2 SVGAGI (reference sequence). The CDR3 is 12 residues long. V was shortened by 8 bases and J by 4 bases, with 11 bases between the two germline ends. Here the CDR3 reads CASVGGITEAFF. In DNA form, the CDR3 reads TGTGCCAGCGTGGGGGGGATCACTGAAGCTTTCTTT.

This clonotype was detected ten times or more. The rearrangement links TRBV9 to TRBJ1-6; D unclear. Trimming shortened V by 0 bases and J by 7 bases, and 8 bases separated the two germline ends. Germline values: CDR1 SGDLS, CDR2 YYNGEE. CDR3 length: 14 residues. CDR3 residues: CASSVVPGNSPLHF. DNA for the CDR3: TGTGCCAGCAGCGTAGTTCCTGGAAATTCACCCCTCCACTTT.

The chain carries TRBV19 and TRBJ1-5; 7 bases line up with TRBD1. The CDR3 consists of 16 residues. Per the germline V gene, CDR1 is LNHDA and CDR2 is SQIVND (reference sequence). V shed 3 bases, J shed 4 bases, and the junction held 9 bases outside the gene matches. Written as DNA, the CDR3 is TGTGCCAGTAGTATCGCTACAGGGGCCCTGAATCAGCCCCAGCATTTT. Translation: CASSIATGALNQPQHF.

This clonotype was picked up a small number of times. The V gene is TRBV2, the J gene TRBJ2-7, with 11 bases aligning to TRBD2. CDR3 length: 14 amino acids. V gave up 2 bases and J gave up 4 bases; unmatched junction bases: 1. Per germline, CDR1 SNHLY and CDR2 FYNNEI. The CDR3 loop is CASSELAGGYEQYF. For the CDR3, the DNA is TGTGCCAGCAGTGAACTAGCGGGGGGTTACGAGCAGTACTTC. The full variable domain, rest sourced from reference TRBV2 and TRBJ2-7, is EPEVTQTPSHQVTQMGQEVILRCVPISNHLYFYWYRQILGQKVEFLVSFYNNEISEKSEIFDDQFSVERPDGSNFTLKIRSTKLEDSAMYFCASSELAGGYEQYFGPGTRLTVT.

This clonotype has just a few counts. The chain uses TRBV7-2 and TRBJ1-6; 9 bases fit TRBD1. The germline V gene has CDR1 SGHTA and CDR2 FQGNSA. V shed 5 bases and J 14 bases; nucleotides not matched to a gene: 10. This CDR3 contains 14 residues. DNA for the CDR3: TGTGCCAGCAGCAGGGACAGGGATCTTCCGTCCCTCCACTTT. It codes for CASSRDRDLPSLHF. The full variable domain, rest sourced from reference TRBV7-2 and TRBJ1-6, is GAGVSQSPSNKVTEKGKDVELRCDPISGHTALYWYRQSLGQGLEFLIYFQGNSAPDKSGLPSDRFSAERTGGSVSTLTIQRTQQEDSAVYLCASSRDRDLPSLHFGNGTRLTVT.

The rearrangement joins TRBV19 to TRBJ2-7, with D unresolved. Trimming cost V 5 bases and J 0 bases, with 14 bases left between them. Germline-derived CDR1 and CDR2 are LNHDA and SQIVND (reference sequence). This CDR3 region has 15 residues. CDR3 DNA sequence: TGTGCCAGTAGTCCCTCGGATGTGTCCTCCTACGAGCAGTACTTC. Protein product: CASSPSDVSSYEQYF.

The table lists this clonotype with a few counts. This chain links TRBV3-1 with TRBJ1-1; 7 nucleotides align to TRBD1. This CDR3 has 15 amino acids. Germline CDR1 reads LGHDT; CDR2 reads YNNKEL (reference sequence). The V segment lost 0 bases and the J segment 7 bases; nucleotides outside the gene matches: 8. The CDR3 region has the DNA TGTGCCAGCAGCCAAGATCCATTCGGACAGGATGAAGCTTTCTTT. This sequence encodes CASSQDPFGQDEAFF.

This clonotype was observed at least ten times. The chain is built from TRBV12-3 or TRBV12-4 and TRBJ2-7; TRBD2 might be the D (5 bases). Between the trimmed V and J ends, which lost 6 bases and 7 bases, there was a span of 10 bases. The CDR3 spans 11 residues. The CDR3, as DNA: TGTGCCAGCAGCAGGACGGGAGAGCAGTACTTC. Translating it yields CASSRTGEQYF.